The next 19 T cell receptor beta chains were all read from a single sample in a study of T-cell reconstitution after alpha-beta-depleted transplantation in children. A TCRbeta library incorporating unique molecular identifiers was prepared. One entry per CDR3 protein, called by TCRdb with MiXCR from the PCR reads. The data show some 640,000 distinct CDR3 sequences, roughly 15% seen once. The material sequenced was PBMCs from the stem cell graft donor, taken from the stem cell graft. These receptors all come from a human donor who donated a stem cell graft to a child with acute myeloid leukemia.

The CDR3 sequence: CASSLDRGMRGNEQFF. The CDR3 DNA follows: TGCGCCAGCAGCTTGGACAGGGGAATGAGAGGAAATGAGCAGTTCTTC. The rearrangement joins TRBV5-1 to TRBJ2-1, with TRBD1 identical over 7 bases. With V trimmed by 0 bases and J by 7 bases, 10 bases remained unmatched. The CDR3 length is 16 residues. The germline V gene has CDR1 SGHRS and CDR2 YFSETQ.

This clonotype came up a few times. V gene TRBV12-5 combines with J gene TRBJ2-1; the D gene is possibly TRBD2 (6 bases). Trimming stripped 6 bases from V and 4 bases from J, with 13 bases between. Germline values: CDR1 LGHNT, CDR2 FRNRAP. The CDR3 extends over 14 amino acids. CDR3: CASGLSGGYNEQFF. CDR3 DNA: TGTGCTAGTGGCTTAAGTGGGGGGTACAATGAGCAGTTCTTC.

As for this clonotype: A much larger clone differs by one base, so this may be a read error. In this CDR3 the conserved last residue, phenylalanine or tryptophan, is missing, so a read error is likely. The chain carries TRBV7-2 and TRBJ1-5; a weak D match, TRBD1 (5 bases). Trimming cost V 3 bases and J 5 bases, with 11 bases left between them. The germline CDR1 and CDR2 sequences are SGHTA and FQGNSA. This CDR3 spans 14 amino acids. The CDR3 DNA reads TGTGCCAGCAGCTTTGGGACCGCAGATCAGCCCCAGCATTCT. Translating it yields CASSFGTADQPQHS.

This chain uses TRBV4-1 with TRBJ1-4; a weak D match, TRBD1 (6 bases). Germline V gene lookup returns CDR1 MGHRA and CDR2 YSYEKL. CDR3 size: 14 residues. V shed 1 base and J shed 16 bases, with 19 bases lying between them. CDR3 protein: CASSQVGGREQPFF. DNA of the CDR3: TGCGCCAGCAGCCAAGTTGGGGGGCGCGAACAACCGTTTTTT.

The V and J genes are TRBV20-1 and TRBJ1-6; 8 bases match TRBD1. Germline V gene data show CDR1 as DFQATT and CDR2 as SNEGSKA (reference sequence). The CDR3 is 15 amino acids. V lost 0 bases, J lost 7 bases, and 5 bases stayed unmatched. The CDR3 DNA follows: TGCAGTGCTAGAGATCCCACAGGGGGAAATTCACCCCTCCACTTT. Amino acids: CSARDPTGGNSPLHF.

This clonotype was observed a few times. The chain's CDR3 is CSASYIAGQPQHF. CDR3 bases: TGCAGTGCTTCCTACATCGCGGGACAGCCCCAGCATTTT. This chain uses TRBV20-1 with TRBJ1-5; D call uncertain. CDR1 DFQATT and CDR2 SNEGSKA come from the germline V gene (reference sequence). CDR3 length equals 13 residues. Trimming stripped 5 bases from V and 7 bases from J, with 15 bases between.

The chain carries TRBV4-3 and TRBJ2-2; possible D gene TRBD2, 6 bases. The CDR3 extends over 17 amino acids. In germline, CDR1 is LGHNA, CDR2 YSLEER. The V gene lost 0 bases and the J gene lost 0 bases, with 11 bases spanning the gap. CDR3 sequence: CASSQDPAGANTGELFF. DNA of the CDR3: TGCGCCAGCAGCCAAGATCCAGCGGGCGCGAACACCGGGGAGCTGTTTTTT.

In this sample, this clonotype turned up once. The CDR3: CASSPLQGASQETQYF. CDR3 DNA: TGTGCCAGCAGCCCACTACAGGGGGCGAGCCAAGAGACCCAGTACTTC. The rearrangement links TRBV11-2 to TRBJ2-5; 9 nucleotides line up with TRBD1. Germline V gives CDR1 SGHAT, CDR2 FQNNGV. There are 16 residues in the CDR3. V was clipped by 5 bases and J by 1 base; unmatched bases: 8.

The J gene is TRBJ2-3, the V gene TRBV18; D is possibly TRBD1 (6 bases). Trimming pared 0 bases from V and 5 bases from J, leaving 15 bases between. Germline CDR1 is KGHSH and CDR2 is LQKENI. The CDR3 is 16 amino acids. The CDR3 protein is CASSPPRDRIKDTQYF. In DNA, the CDR3 is TGTGCCAGCTCACCACCGCGAGACAGGATCAAAGATACGCAGTATTTT. Full variable domain (outside the CDR3, taken from reference TRBV18 and TRBJ2-3): NAGVMQNPRHLVRRRGQEARLRCSPMKGHSHVYWYRQLPEEGLKFMVYLQKENIIDESGMPKERFSAEFPKEGPSILRIQQVVRGDSAAYFCASSPPRDRIKDTQYFGPGTRLTVL.

There are a few counts of this clonotype. The chain is built from TRBV5-5 and TRBJ1-1, with D maybe TRBD1 (5 bases). The ends were cut back, 0 bases at V and 5 bases at J, with 14 bases in the middle. There are 15 residues in the CDR3. CDR1 and CDR2 from the germline V gene are SGHKS and YYEKEE (reference sequence). CDR3 region: CASSLAPGRGTEAFF. CDR3 sequence (DNA): TGTGCCAGCAGCTTGGCACCAGGGAGGGGAACTGAAGCTTTCTTT.

The sample holds many counts of this clonotype. This chain links TRBV13 with TRBJ2-4, with 8 bases lining up with TRBD1. With V trimmed by 4 bases and J by 5 bases, 4 bases remained unmatched. CDR1 is PRHDT, CDR2 FYEKMQ, per germline (reference sequence). The CDR3 spans 14 residues. CDR3 protein: CASSSRTGQNIQYF. The CDR3 DNA reads TGTGCCAGCAGCTCACGGACAGGGCAAAACATTCAGTACTTC.

The sample holds many counts of this clonotype. V gene TRBV20-1 combines with J gene TRBJ2-7; a possible D gene is TRBD2 (5 bases). V was trimmed by 3 bases and J by 6 bases, leaving 21 bases between them. The CDR3 spans 15 residues. The germline V gene encodes CDR1 DFQATT and CDR2 SNEGSKA (reference sequence). CDR3 bases: TGCAGTGCTAGTAGAGGGCTCGAGGAACGCGGCGAGCAGTACTTC. As protein: CSASRGLEERGEQYF.

This chain uses TRBV12-3 or TRBV12-4 with TRBJ1-3, with TRBD1 matching 7 bases. The CDR3 is 15 amino acids. V lost 6 bases, J lost 4 bases, and 9 bases stayed unmatched. This chain's CDR3 is CASRTTGVSGNTIYF. The CDR3, as DNA: TGTGCCAGCAGGACAACAGGGGTATCAGGAAACACCATATATTTT.

This clonotype was recorded many times. The V call is TRBV20-1, the J call TRBJ1-5, with 9 nucleotides matching TRBD1. The V segment lost 0 bases and the J segment 2 bases; nucleotides outside the gene matches: 5. The CDR3 has 16 residues. CDR1 and CDR2 (germline): DFQATT, SNEGSKA (reference sequence). The CDR3, as DNA: TGCAGTGCTAGAGAACAGGGGGCGGTTGGCAATCAGCCCCAGCATTTT. This codes for CSAREQGAVGNQPQHF.

This clonotype was recorded at least ten times. The chain recombines TRBV20-1 with TRBJ2-7, with D possibly TRBD1 on 5 matching bases. Germline V CDR1 and CDR2: DFQATT, SNEGSKA (reference sequence). Trimming removed 0 bases at V and 7 bases at J, with 13 bases between. The CDR3 contains 13 residues. CDR3 region: CSARELGAREQYV. The CDR3 nucleotides read TGCAGTGCTAGAGAGCTTGGGGCGAGAGAGCAGTACGTC.

This clonotype is a singleton in its sample. The rearrangement links TRBV3-1 to TRBJ2-1, with TRBD2 matching over 12 bases. With 3 bases clipped from V and 3 bases from J, the junction kept 15 bases outside the gene matches. Per the germline V gene, CDR1 is LGHDT and CDR2 is YNNKEL (reference sequence). CDR3 size: 20 residues. The CDR3 DNA reads TGTGCCAGCAGCCACCGATTCCGACTAGCGGGGGCCCCGAGCTACAATGAGCAGTTCTTC. Its translation is CASSHRFRLAGAPSYNEQFF.

The sample holds a few counts of this clonotype. The chain uses TRBV12-3 or TRBV12-4 and TRBJ2-5; D unresolved. The V gene lost 5 bases and the J gene lost 3 bases, with 7 bases spanning the gap. The CDR3 contains 12 residues. The CDR3 nucleotides are TGTGCCAGCAGTCCTAATAAAGAGACCCAGTACTTC. Its protein product is CASSPNKETQYF.

Comment on this clonotype: With a far larger clone one base away, a read error is the likely cause. The chain links TRBV6-1 to TRBJ2-5; 7 bases map to TRBD1. Looked up from germline, CDR1 is MNHNS and CDR2 is SASEGT. The CDR3 covers 14 residues. This CDR3 reads CDSSLTGAQETQYF. The CDR3 bases are TGTGACAGCAGTCTAACAGGGGCGCAAGAGACCCAGTACTTC.

This clonotype was seen a few times. The chain is built from TRBV20-1 and TRBJ1-4; D perhaps matches TRBD1 (5 bases). CDR1 DFQATT and CDR2 SNEGSKA come from the germline V gene (reference sequence). The V end lost 8 bases, the J end lost 6 bases, and 16 bases lay between the germline ends. The CDR3 runs 13 residues. In DNA, the CDR3 is TGCAGTTCTCCGGGGCCGCGGGATGAAAAACTGTTTTTT. Amino acids: CSSPGPRDEKLFF.